The clone carrying this TCR beta chain occurred a few times. Its antigen is undetermined. This sample is drawn from a study of regulatory T cells in long-lasting Graves disease. Study-wide findings and caveats: Accuracy was perhaps lowered by the small sample size.

Time point of the sample: persistent/refractory GD, antithyroid drugs over 5 years with positive TRAb. Making the TCR library involved RNA that had been extracted from PBMCs. An endocrinology department in Xi'an, China, supplied the patients. Investigators prepared the TCR beta libraries by applying iRepertoire HTBI primers and Arm-PCR of CDR3 regions. TCRdb re-analysed the multiplex PCR reads in MiXCR, keeping a single row per CDR3 protein. The sample records 250,000 to 300,000 distinct CDR3 sequences, 20% to 25% being singletons. The germline V gene encodes CDR1 KGHSH and CDR2 LQKENI. This CDR3 is built from 15 residues. V lost 8 bases to trimming and J lost 0 bases, with 14 bases between them.

The chain has TRBV18 and TRBJ1-3; TRBD1 might be the D (5 bases). Sample: peripheral blood mononuclear cells (PBMCs), taken when the disease was refractory, from a patient treated with antithyroid drugs. The TCR was taken from a female donor with Graves disease. For the CDR3, the DNA is TGTGCCAGCCTCCGGGACGGGAGCTCTGGAAACACCATATATTTT. This encodes CASLRDGSSGNTIYF.